What follows is one T cell receptor (beta chain) and its context. Its specificity is unknown. The sample comes from a study of shared clonotypes between healthy human individuals. General study points: Generation of non-shared clonotypes was less probable than generation of clonotypes shared by all four donors. The donor pool, a small one, limited the genetic and exposure-history diversity represented. Clonotype sharing across donors was expected to vary with sequencing depth.

V shed 4 bases and J 0 bases; nucleotides not matched to a gene: 6. Per germline, CDR1 SGDLS and CDR2 YYNGEE. CDR3 length: 15 amino acids. Every immunoSEQ plate was one replicate of a subset's evenly spread DNA. Sequenced by immunoSEQ multiplex PCR; TCRdb stores in-frame clones only, minus some. The profile shows about 1 million clones, around 76% of them singletons. The chain is built from TRBV9 and TRBJ2-7, with 8 bases matching TRBD2. This receptor was taken from a man between 18 and 35 years old in good health. Sequencing was carried out using memory CD4+ T cells sorted from blood. Documented subset: CD45RA-negative fraction. The CDR3 is CASSHSGTSSYEQYF. CDR3 nucleotide sequence: TGTGCCAGCAGCCACTCCGGGACTAGCTCCTACGAGCAGTACTTC.